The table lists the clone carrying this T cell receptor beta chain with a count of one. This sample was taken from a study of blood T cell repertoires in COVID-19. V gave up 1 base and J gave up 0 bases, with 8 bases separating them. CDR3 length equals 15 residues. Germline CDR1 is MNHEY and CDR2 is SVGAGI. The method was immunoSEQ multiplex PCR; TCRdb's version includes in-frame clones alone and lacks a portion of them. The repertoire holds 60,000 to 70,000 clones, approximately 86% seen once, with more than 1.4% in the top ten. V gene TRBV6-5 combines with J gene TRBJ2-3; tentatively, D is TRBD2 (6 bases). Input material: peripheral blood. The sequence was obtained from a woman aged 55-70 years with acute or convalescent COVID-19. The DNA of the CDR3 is TGTGCCAGCAGTTACTTTGCGGGGAGCACAGATACGCAGTATTTT. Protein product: CASSYFAGSTDTQYF.